This passage covers 8 T cell receptor beta chains from one sample sequenced in a study of control samples from healthy donors and cancer patients (TCRdb year 2020). To prepare the library, the immunoSEQ multiplex PCR assay was applied. This immuneACCESS table, as held by TCRdb, lists in-frame sequences with V and J called but not all clones. Of the missing ones, under half trace to an unresolved V gene in checked studies; the others have no known cause. Within this sample are about 250,000 clones, with about four fifths of them counted one time only. The ten biggest clones cover less than 15% of the sample. Source material: PBMCs. The receptors come from a woman aged 60-75 years with lung cancer.

The V and J genes are TRBV5-1 and TRBJ2-2; 8 bases fit TRBD1. V trimming: 0 bases; J trimming: 7 bases; junction bases outside the gene matches: 11. The CDR3 is 17 residues long. The germline CDR1 and CDR2 sequences are SGHRS and YFSETQ. The CDR3 here is CASSLGLIRGRDGELFF. For the CDR3, the DNA is TGCGCCAGCAGCTTGGGGCTTATCAGGGGGCGAGACGGGGAGCTGTTTTTT.

V and J are TRBV2 and TRBJ2-4, with a tentative D call TRBD2 (5 bases). This CDR3 is built from 14 residues. V lost 6 bases, J lost 8 bases, and 17 bases lay in between. Germline V lookup: CDR1 SNHLY, CDR2 FYNNEI. This CDR3 is CASRAGWRVDIQYF. The DNA of the CDR3 is TGTGCCAGCAGGGCAGGTTGGCGGGTGGACATTCAGTACTTC.

This chain joins TRBV6-2 or TRBV6-3 and TRBJ1-5, with a tentative D call TRBD1 (5 bases). Germline V gives CDR1 MNHEY, CDR2 SVGEGT. Trimming left V 2 bases short and J 6 bases short, with 8 bases between. CDR3 size: 13 residues. CDR3 in DNA: TGTGCCAGCAGTTACGGGGGTCTTCAGCCCCAGCATTTT. It yields the protein CASSYGGLQPQHF.

The rearrangement links TRBV3-1 (or the pseudogene TRBV3-2) to TRBJ2-1; D is possibly TRBD2 (6 bases). The CDR3 runs to 19 residues. V was clipped by 0 bases and J by 0 bases, with 18 bases between them. Looked up from germline, CDR1 is LGHDT and CDR2 is YNNKEL (reference sequence). CDR3: CASSQDRGAGRSSYNEQFF. The DNA of the CDR3 is TGTGCCAGCAGCCAAGATCGGGGAGCGGGCCGCAGCTCCTACAATGAGCAGTTCTTC.

This clone appeared a few times. V and J are TRBV4-2 and TRBJ2-7; 10 bases match TRBD2. Unmatched junction bases numbered 6, after V lost 2 bases and J lost 2 bases. The CDR3 extends over 16 amino acids. The germline V gene encodes CDR1 LGHNA and CDR2 YNFKEQ. The CDR3 bases are TGTGCCAGCAGCCAACTTAGCGGGGGGAGAGCCTACGAGCAGTACTTC. This codes for CASSQLSGGRAYEQYF.

This CDR3 reads CASPKFGKNIQYF. CDR3 nucleotide sequence: TGTGCCAGCCCGAAATTTGGCAAAAACATTCAGTACTTC. V and J are TRBV6-4 and TRBJ2-4; D is unresolved. CDR1 is MRHNA, CDR2 SNTAGT, per germline. V lost 8 bases and J 3 bases, leaving 11 bases between the germline ends. The CDR3 has 13 amino acids.

The chain uses TRBV5-1 and TRBJ1-1; 7 bases are a match to TRBD1. The V gene's germline CDR1 is SGHRS and CDR2 YFSETQ. The junction had 6 bases not matched to a gene; V was cut back by 0 bases and J by 4 bases. The CDR3 length is 15 residues. The DNA for the CDR3 is TGCGCCAGCAGCTTGGGAGGGGGCGATCTCACTGAAGCTTTCTTT. Its protein product is CASSLGGGDLTEAFF.

The genes are TRBV7-3 and TRBJ1-1, with D possibly TRBD1 on 5 matching bases. The CDR3 has 15 residues. V shed 2 bases and J shed 4 bases, with 14 bases lying between them. Germline CDR1 SGHTA, CDR2 FQGTGA. The DNA of the CDR3 is TGTGCCAGCAGCTTAGGTCCGGCAGGGACCACTGAAGCTTTCTTT. As protein: CASSLGPAGTTEAFF.